This is a list of T cell receptor beta chains from one sample in a study of blood T cell repertoires in COVID-19. The method was immunoSEQ multiplex PCR; TCRdb's version includes in-frame clones alone and lacks a portion of them. The sample contains 200,000 to 300,000 clones, around 83% of which appear only once. The specimen was peripheral blood. The receptors derive from a man aged 35-49 years who had recovered from COVID-19. CDR3s include the opening cysteine and the closing phenylalanine or tryptophan. The D gene is left open where the match is weak. Clone size is stated in some rows and not others, as once, few, many or a class when expanded.

v_call,clone_size,j_call,d_call,cdr3_nt,cdr3_aa
TRBV20-1,NA,TRBJ2-7,TRBD1,TGCAGTGCTAGTGACACCGGGACAGGGGAGGTCGAGCAGTACTTC,CSASDTGTGEVEQYF
TRBV7-2,NA,TRBJ2-2,NA,TGTGCCAGCAGCTTTGCAGGGGTGGCCGGGGAGCTGTTTTTT,CASSFAGVAGELFF
TRBV18,once,TRBJ2-2,TRBD1,TGTGCCAGCTCACCCTGGACAGGGGGCGCCGGGGAGCTGTTTTTT,CASSPWTGGAGELFF
TRBV9,NA,TRBJ2-5,NA,TGTGCCAGCAGCCCAGGTTCTGGGCAAGAGACCCAGTACTTC,CASSPGSGQETQYF
TRBV6-5,NA,TRBJ1-6,TRBD1,TGTGCCAGCATCGGGACAGGGACCTCACCCCTCCACTTT,CASIGTGTSPLHF
TRBV10-2,once,TRBJ2-7,TRBD2,TGCGCCAGCAGTGATTTTCCAGCGGGGGACTACGAGCAGTACTTC,CASSDFPAGDYEQYF
TRBV29-1,NA,TRBJ2-3,NA,TGCAGCGTGGGGGGACAGAGGTTCGGAGATACGCAGTATTTT,CSVGGQRFGDTQYF
TRBV19,NA,TRBJ1-5,TRBD1,TGTGCCAGTAGCGGGACAGGGAGTCAGCCCCAGCATTTT,CASSGTGSQPQHF
TRBV19,NA,TRBJ1-1,NA,TGTGCCAGTAGTATTTACGGGGAAGGGACTGAAGCTTTCTTT,CASSIYGEGTEAFF
TRBV10-1,few,TRBJ1-1,TRBD1,TGCGCCAGCAGTGAGACCACGGGACAGGGCGACACTGAAGCTTTCTTT,CASSETTGQGDTEAFF
TRBV15,NA,TRBJ2-2,NA,TGTGCCACCAGCAGTTCAGGGGAGGAGCTGTTTTTT,CATSSSGEELFF
TRBV5-5,NA,TRBJ2-3,TRBD2,TGTGCCAGCAGCTTGACTAGCGGGAGGAGCACAGATACGCAGTATTTT,CASSLTSGRSTDTQYF